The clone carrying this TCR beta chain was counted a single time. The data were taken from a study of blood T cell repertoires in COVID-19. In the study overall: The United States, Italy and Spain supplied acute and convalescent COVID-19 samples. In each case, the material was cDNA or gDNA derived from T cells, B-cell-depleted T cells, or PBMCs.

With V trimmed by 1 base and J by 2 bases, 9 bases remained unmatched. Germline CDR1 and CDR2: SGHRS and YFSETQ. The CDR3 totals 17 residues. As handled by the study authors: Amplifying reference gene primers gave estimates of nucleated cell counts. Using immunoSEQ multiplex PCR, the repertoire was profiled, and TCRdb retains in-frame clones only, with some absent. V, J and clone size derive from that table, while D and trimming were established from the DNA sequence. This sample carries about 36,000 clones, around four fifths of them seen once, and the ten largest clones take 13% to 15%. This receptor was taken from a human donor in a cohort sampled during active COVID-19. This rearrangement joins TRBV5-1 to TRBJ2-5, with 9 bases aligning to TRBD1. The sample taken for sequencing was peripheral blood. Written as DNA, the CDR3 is TGCGCCAGCAGCTTGCGGGGACAGGGAAGAGGGCAAGAGACCCAGTACTTC. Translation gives CASSLRGQGRGQETQYF.